These 27 T cell receptor beta chains were all obtained from the same sample, sequenced in a study of T cell responses to AZD1222 COVID-19 vaccine. Data came from immunoSEQ multiplex PCR; TCRdb stores just in-frame clones and leaves some out. The table includes about 66,000 clones, 75% to 95% detected once. Material: peripheral blood, obtained 28 days after the second dose of the MenACWY control vaccine. All receptors come from an adult who received the MenACWY meningococcal vaccine as a control.

J is TRBJ2-2 and V is TRBV18, with TRBD2 matching 8 bases. Germline-derived CDR1 and CDR2 are KGHSH and LQKENI. Trimming took 2 bases from V and 7 from J; bases not matched to a gene: 12. The CDR3 contains 17 residues. CDR3 in amino acids: CASSPSRSGRENGELFF. In nucleotides, the CDR3 is TGTGCCAGCTCACCATCTCGAAGCGGGAGAGAAAACGGGGAGCTGTTTTTT.

The CDR3 DNA is TGTGCCAGCAGCAATTATAGGGAAAAACTGTTTTTT. This sequence encodes CASSNYREKLFF. J is TRBJ1-4 and V is TRBV6-5; no clear D gene. The germline V and J ends were trimmed by 6 bases and 8 bases, with 10 bases remaining between them. The CDR3 has 12 residues. The V gene's germline CDR1 is MNHEY and CDR2 SVGAGI.

The chain employs TRBV2 and TRBJ1-2; the match to TRBD1 covers 9 bases. V shed 0 bases, J shed 2 bases, and the junction held 13 bases outside the gene matches. CDR1 and CDR2 from the germline V gene are SNHLY and FYNNEI. The CDR3 loop spans 19 amino acids. The CDR3 DNA is TGTGCCAGCAGTGAAGCCGGACGACAGGGGGATATCTTAAACTATGGCTACACCTTC. Translation gives CASSEAGRQGDILNYGYTF.

This chain links TRBV5-4 with TRBJ1-2; maybe TRBD1 (5 bases). This CDR3 region has 12 residues. V lost 9 bases to trimming and J lost 0 bases, with 9 bases between them. The V gene's germline CDR1 is SGHNT and CDR2 YYREEE (reference sequence). The CDR3 spells CATGAANYGYTF. The CDR3, as DNA: TGTGCCACCGGGGCGGCTAACTATGGCTACACCTTC.

The chain combines TRBV10-2 with TRBJ1-4; TRBD1 is a possible D gene (5 bases). The germline V gene has CDR1 WSHSY and CDR2 SAAADI. The CDR3 totals 13 residues. The chain's CDR3 is CAVFGGEKEKLFF. The CDR3 DNA is TGCGCAGTCTTCGGAGGGGAGAAGGAAAAACTGTTTTTT.

The chain combines TRBV28 with TRBJ2-7; TRBD2 aligns across 10 bases. The CDR3 is 14 amino acids. The V gene's germline CDR1 is MDHEN and CDR2 SYDVKM. The V gene end was trimmed by 2 bases and the J gene end by 5 bases; junction bases not matched to a gene: 3. The CDR3 loop reads CASSLPLAGDEQYF. The CDR3 nucleotides read TGTGCCAGCAGTTTACCCCTAGCGGGAGACGAGCAGTACTTC.

This chain connects TRBV7-9 to TRBJ1-6; D is uncertain. The CDR3 sequence is 12 residues long. Between the trimmed V and J ends, which lost 1 base and 9 bases, there was a span of 4 bases. Germline V gives CDR1 SEHNR, CDR2 FQNEAQ (reference sequence). The CDR3 region has the DNA TGTGCCAGCAGCTTAGGAGGTTCACCCCTCCACTTT. This gives the protein CASSLGGSPLHF.

The CDR3, as DNA: TGTGCCAGCTCACCAGGGACGGGGAATGAAAAACTGTTTTTT. This encodes CASSPGTGNEKLFF. J is TRBJ1-4 and V is TRBV18; the D gene is possibly TRBD1 (5 bases). This CDR3 is built from 14 residues. Germline loops: CDR1 KGHSH, CDR2 LQKENI. V gave up 2 bases and J gave up 5 bases, with 9 bases separating them.

CDR3 loop: CASSLYTEAFF. The CDR3, as DNA: TGTGCCAGCAGCTTGTATACTGAAGCTTTCTTT. V is TRBV5-6 and J is TRBJ1-1; no definite D call. CDR1 and CDR2 (germline): SGHDT, YYEEEE. V lost 1 base, J lost 5 bases, and 3 bases lay in between. This CDR3 region has 11 residues.

This clone was observed once. This chain connects TRBV30 to TRBJ2-5; 8 nucleotides line up with TRBD1. This CDR3 is built from 15 residues. J lost 4 bases, V lost 0 bases, and 7 bases had no gene match. Germline CDR1 and CDR2: GTSNPN and SVGIG (reference sequence). The DNA of the CDR3 is TGTGCCTGGAGTGTAGGGGCAGGGGGCCGAGAGACCCAGTACTTC. As protein: CAWSVGAGGRETQYF.

This chain links TRBV5-1 with TRBJ1-2, with 7 nucleotides matching TRBD1. Trimming at V came to 0 bases and at J to 6 bases, leaving 8 bases not matched to a gene. Germline V CDR1 and CDR2: SGHRS, YFSETQ. The CDR3 sequence is 15 residues long. The CDR3 DNA sequence: TGCGCCAGCAGCTTGGCCCCAGGGGGAAGTGATGGCTACACCTTC. Amino acids: CASSLAPGGSDGYTF.

This chain links TRBV6-6 with TRBJ1-2; TRBD1 matches at 11 bases. Germline-derived CDR1 and CDR2 are MNHNY and SVGAGI (reference sequence). The CDR3 length is 13 residues. Trimming took 8 bases from V and 8 from J; bases not matched to a gene: 7. CDR3 sequence reads: CASRGQGARGYTF. The CDR3 coding sequence is TGTGCCAGCCGCGGACAGGGGGCGAGAGGCTACACCTTC.

The V and J genes are TRBV2 and TRBJ2-1; 8 positions match TRBD2. V shed 8 bases and J 4 bases; nucleotides not matched to a gene: 13. CDR3 length: 16 amino acids. Germline lookup yields CDR1 SNHLY and CDR2 FYNNEI. CDR3 bases: TGTGCCAGCGGCGGGAGGCCCCCATTGCTTTACAATGAGCAGTTCTTC. Its translation is CASGGRPPLLYNEQFF.

The rearrangement joins TRBV10-1 to TRBJ2-2; 13 positions agree with TRBD2. The CDR3 covers 17 residues. Trimming at V came to 5 bases and at J to 6 bases, leaving 9 bases not matched to a gene. Germline CDR1 and CDR2: WNHNN and SYGVQD (reference sequence). CDR3: CASSPGLAGVNSGELFF. The CDR3 nucleotides are TGCGCCAGCAGTCCAGGACTAGCGGGAGTAAATTCCGGGGAGCTGTTTTTT.

Points on this clone: This sample also contains other DNA sequences that code for the same CDR3. The genes are TRBV27 and TRBJ2-1, with D maybe TRBD2 (6 bases). Germline-derived CDR1 and CDR2 are MNHEY and SMNVEV (reference sequence). V lost 6 bases and J lost 5, with 11 bases in between. This CDR3 has 13 amino acids. The CDR3 sequence is CASSHGTDNEQFF. The CDR3 bases are TGTGCCAGCAGCCACGGGACTGACAATGAGCAGTTCTTC.

The chain couples TRBV5-6 to TRBJ2-7; TRBD1 agrees at 10 bases. CDR1 and CDR2 from the germline V gene are SGHDT and YYEEEE. This CDR3 has 12 amino acids. Here the CDR3 reads CAGGQGPYEQYF. DNA for the CDR3: TGTGCGGGGGGACAGGGGCCCTACGAGCAGTACTTC.

The chain has TRBV19 and TRBJ2-5; weak D call: TRBD2 (6 bases). The V gene lost 10 bases and the J gene lost 5 bases, with 17 bases spanning the gap. Germline V gene lookup returns CDR1 LNHDA and CDR2 SQIVND (reference sequence). The CDR3 is 13 residues long. CDR3 sequence reads: CATRRAAVETQYF. The CDR3 DNA sequence: TGTGCCACCCGGAGGGCTGCTGTCGAGACCCAGTACTTC. Supplemented by reference TRBV19 and TRBJ2-5, the full variable domain reads DGGITQSPKYLFRKEGQNVTLSCEQNLNHDAMYWYRQDPGQGLRLIYYSQIVNDFQKGDIAEGYSVSREKKESFPLTVTSAQKNPTAFYLCATRRAAVETQYFGPGTRLLVL.

This chain links TRBV7-9 with TRBJ2-5; weak D call: TRBD1 (7 bases). This CDR3 region has 14 residues. V was clipped by 4 bases and J by 4 bases, with 13 bases between them. CDR1 is SEHNR, CDR2 FQNEAQ, per germline (reference sequence). The CDR3 here is CASSWQGGGETQYF. For the CDR3, the DNA is TGTGCCAGCAGCTGGCAGGGGGGTGGAGAGACCCAGTACTTC. The variable domain in full, completed from reference TRBV7-9 and TRBJ2-5, reads DTGVSQNPRHKITKRGQNVTFRCDPISEHNRLYWYRQTLGQGPEFLTYFQNEAQLEKSRLLSDRFSAERPKGSFSTLEIQRTEQGDSAMYLCASSWQGGGETQYFGPGTRLLVL.

This clone was recorded once. The genes are TRBV7-2 and TRBJ2-7; D may be TRBD2 (6 bases). CDR3 size: 11 residues. Trimming took 3 bases from V and 7 from J, leaving 7 bases between them. Germline loops: CDR1 SGHTA, CDR2 FQGNSA. The CDR3 DNA reads as TGTGCCAGCAGCTTCCGGGGGGAGCAGTACTTC. Its translation: CASSFRGEQYF.

This clone was picked up one time. V and J are TRBV6-5 and TRBJ2-5; a weak D match, TRBD1 (5 bases). In germline, CDR1 is MNHEY, CDR2 SVGAGI. Trimming took 4 bases from V and 4 from J, leaving 16 bases between them. CDR3 length equals 15 residues. This CDR3 reads CASSWSRAQGETQYF. The CDR3 DNA follows: TGTGCCAGCAGTTGGTCCCGGGCCCAGGGAGAGACCCAGTACTTC.

As for this clone: One end of the junction fails to match germline, which may point to a read error. This chain links TRBV11-2 with TRBJ2-1, with 8 bases aligning to TRBD2. From germline, CDR1 is SGHAT and CDR2 FQNNGV. The CDR3 length is 16 residues. Here the CDR3 DNA reads TGTGCCAGCAGCCCGTCCGGGAGGGGCTCCTTCAATGAGCAGTTCTTC. It translates to CASSPSGRGSFNEQFF.

This chain joins TRBV27 and TRBJ1-3, with a tentative D call TRBD1 (6 bases). Germline loops: CDR1 MNHEY, CDR2 SMNVEV (reference sequence). The CDR3 runs to 16 residues. V gave up 3 bases and J gave up 0 bases, with 12 bases separating them. This chain's CDR3 is CASSFSGAGSGNTIYF. The CDR3 DNA is TGTGCCAGCAGTTTTTCAGGGGCCGGCTCTGGAAACACCATATATTTT.

In DNA, the CDR3 is TGTGCCAGCAGCCATAGACCGGGACTTAGCCCAGATACGCAGTATTTT. This gives the protein CASSHRPGLSPDTQYF. This sequence joins TRBV7-2 and TRBJ2-3; possibly TRBD2 for D (6 bases). The CDR3 sequence is 16 residues long. V lost 5 bases and J lost 4, with 19 bases in between. CDR1 is SGHTA, CDR2 FQGNSA, per germline.

The chain has TRBV5-6 and TRBJ2-7, with TRBD2 matching 7 bases. The CDR3 runs 16 residues. Trimming removed 3 bases from V and 2 bases from J; junction bases left unmatched: 11. CDR1 is SGHDT, CDR2 YYEEEE, per germline. CDR3 amino acids: CASSWGGRLAAYEQYF. CDR3 sequence (DNA): TGTGCCAGCAGCTGGGGGGGGAGGCTCGCTGCCTACGAGCAGTACTTC.

This chain joins TRBV14 and TRBJ2-2, with TRBD2 as a possible D gene (7 bases). The CDR3 covers 17 residues. The germline CDR1 and CDR2 sequences are SGHDN and FVKESK. V was trimmed by 1 base and J by 3 bases, leaving 15 bases between them. CDR3 region: CASSQVGGRSYTGELFF. The CDR3 region has the DNA TGTGCCAGCAGCCAAGTGGGGGGGCGATCCTACACCGGGGAGCTGTTTTTT.

The rearrangement joins TRBV6-1 to TRBJ1-1; D is unresolved. CDR1 is MNHNS and CDR2 is SASEGT in the germline V gene. Trimming shortened V by 2 bases and J by 1 base, and 8 bases separated the two germline ends. The CDR3 extends over 14 amino acids. CDR3 coding DNA: TGTGCCAGCAGTGAAAGCCTTTCGAACACTGAAGCTTTCTTT. Its protein is CASSESLSNTEAFF.

This chain links TRBV6-6 with TRBJ1-1; D is possibly TRBD1 (5 bases). V lost 4 bases and J lost 4, with 13 bases in between. CDR1 is MNHNY, CDR2 SVGAGI, per germline (reference sequence). The CDR3 covers 14 residues. The CDR3 bases are TGTGCCAGCAGTTTTGTCACAGGCCCCACTGAAGCTTTCTTT. This translates into CASSFVTGPTEAFF.